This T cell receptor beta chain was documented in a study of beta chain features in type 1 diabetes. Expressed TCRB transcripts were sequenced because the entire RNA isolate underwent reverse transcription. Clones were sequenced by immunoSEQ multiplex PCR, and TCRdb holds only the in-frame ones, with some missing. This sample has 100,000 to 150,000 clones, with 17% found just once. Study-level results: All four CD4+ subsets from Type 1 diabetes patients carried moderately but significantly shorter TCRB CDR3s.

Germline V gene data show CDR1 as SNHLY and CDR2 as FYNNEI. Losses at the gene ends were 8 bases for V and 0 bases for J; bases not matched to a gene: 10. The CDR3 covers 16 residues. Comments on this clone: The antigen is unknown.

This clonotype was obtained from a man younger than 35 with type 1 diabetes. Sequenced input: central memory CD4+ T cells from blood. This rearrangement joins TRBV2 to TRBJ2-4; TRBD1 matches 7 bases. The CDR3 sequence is CASGRGHMIAKNIQYF. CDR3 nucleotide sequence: TGTGCCAGCGGAAGGGGGCACATGATAGCCAAAAACATTCAGTACTTC.